The rows below give T cell receptor beta chains drawn from one sample of a study of molecular identifiers for immune sequencing clone quantification. TCRdb ran MiXCR on the PCR reads and lists one entry per CDR3 protein. The data hold 55,000 to 75,000 distinct CDR3 sequences, with around 20% observed a single time. Specimen: naive CD8+ T cells from blood, with Jurkat cell RNA spiked in. These receptors were taken from a human donor in good health. Some libraries in this study had Jurkat cell RNA spiked in. The CDR3 runs from the conserved cysteine through the conserved F or W. D genes are given only for firm matches. For some rows the clone size is stated as once, few or many, or as a class when expanded; others skip it.

>TRBJ2-7|many|-|TRBV4-3
CASSQVLGSYEQYF
>TRBJ2-1|many|TRBD2|TRBV4-1
CASSQVAGPYNEQFF
>TRBJ2-7|few|TRBD2|TRBV19
CASTPGAGYEQYF
>TRBJ1-1|medium-sized|-|TRBV10-3
CAISESGPYTEAFF
>TRBJ1-1|many|TRBD1|TRBV7-8
CASSFVEGAMGTEAFF
>TRBJ1-5|many|-|TRBV19
CASSTNSNQPQHF
>TRBJ2-7|-|-|TRBV27
CASRGDYYEQYF
>TRBJ2-7|many|-|TRBV4-2
CASSQEGGRSLPSYEQYF
>TRBJ1-5|many|-|TRBV24-1
CATSEGVRNQPQHF
>TRBJ1-6|many|-|TRBV2
CASSGSRRVLNSPLHF
>TRBJ2-7|-|-|TRBV7-9
CASSPREKLYEQYF
>TRBJ1-1|many|-|TRBV19
CASRITTGPGADTEAFF
>TRBJ2-5|many|-|TRBV5-1
CASSSRSEETQYF
>TRBJ2-4|many|TRBD1|TRBV11-2
CASSLGQGARAIQYF
>TRBJ2-7|many|-|TRBV5-5
CASSPTRERWHEQYF
>TRBJ2-7|-|-|TRBV30
CARSGPGPALEQYF
>TRBJ2-7|many|-|TRBV24-1
CATIQGGSEQYF
>TRBJ2-1|many|-|TRBV12-3/TRBV12-4
CASSPDGVQGGFSYNEQFF
>TRBJ1-1|many|TRBD1|TRBV27
CASTPSGTGEAFF
>TRBJ1-2|many|-|TRBV19
CASSKNSDRLGNYGYTF
>TRBJ1-3|many|-|TRBV7-9
CASSLDSSGNTIYF
>TRBJ2-1|many|TRBD2|TRBV19
CASSPTSGPSYNEQFF
>TRBJ2-2|many|TRBD2|TRBV7-2
CASSLWEVAGGPVGELFF
>TRBJ2-7|many|-|TRBV6-1
CASSEGGDDEQYF
>TRBJ2-5|few|-|TRBV6-6
CASSYLQETQYF
>TRBJ2-3|medium-sized|-|TRBV18
CASSPEDTGTDTQYF
>TRBJ2-1|many|-|TRBV7-6
CASSPGTYNEQFF
>TRBJ2-3|-|-|TRBV23-1
CASSQKESRSSADTQYF
>TRBJ1-3|-|TRBD1|TRBV7-3
CASSANVADRASGNTIYF
>TRBJ2-7|-|-|TRBV4-2
CASSQSADYSYEQYF
>TRBJ1-4|many|-|TRBV6-5
CASSQRAFRIEKLFF
>TRBJ2-2|many|-|TRBV7-9
CASSLGRATGELFF
>TRBJ1-1|many|-|TRBV27
CASSLLGNTEAFF
>TRBJ2-3|many|-|TRBV7-8
CASSLETQYF
>TRBJ2-7|few|TRBD2|TRBV9
CASSVGAGELREQYF
>TRBJ2-1|-|-|TRBV24-1
CATSDGDLNSYNEQFF
>TRBJ2-1|many|-|TRBV4-1
CASSQRSGPHEQFF
>TRBJ2-3|many|TRBD2|TRBV27
CASSATAGGTDTQYF
>TRBJ2-2|many|-|TRBV20-1
CSARLGLGGELFF
>TRBJ2-7|medium-sized|TRBD2|TRBV20-1
CSATGTSIHEQYF
>TRBJ2-3|many|-|TRBV15
CATSRVAQPTDTQYF
>TRBJ2-5|many|-|TRBV3-1
CASSQRQNQETQYF
>TRBJ1-5|few|TRBD1|TRBV30
CAWSQGASGNQPQHF
>TRBJ2-3|many|-|TRBV7-9
CASSLAGRGTDTQYF
>TRBJ2-2|many|TRBD1|TRBV19
CASSITGGRSGELFF
>TRBJ2-7|many|-|TRBV3-1
CASSQKPDYSYEQYF
>TRBJ2-3|many|-|TRBV4-1
CASSQAVAYTQYF
>TRBJ2-7|few|-|TRBV6-2/TRBV6-3
CASAAQGGYSYEQYF
>TRBJ1-5|many|-|TRBV3-2
CASRTVKGHQPQHF
>TRBJ2-7|-|-|TRBV7-8
CASSFTGGGFYEQYF
>TRBJ2-5|-|TRBD2|TRBV12-3/TRBV12-4
CASSLEIAGGVETQYF
>TRBJ2-7|many|-|TRBV7-2
CASSPWGEHEQYF
>TRBJ2-3|medium-sized|-|TRBV10-3
CAISGEPGDPTDTQYF
>TRBJ2-3|few|TRBD2|TRBV12-5
CASGPGTSGVGTQYF
>TRBJ1-1|many|-|TRBV29-1
CSASTGGNTEAFF